The 9 T cell receptor beta chains in this list originate from one sample, sequenced in a study of T cell responses to AZD1222 COVID-19 vaccine. TCRdb's table, derived via immunoSEQ multiplex PCR, lists solely in-frame clones and lacks some. The sample shows 150,000 to 200,000 clones, about 92% of them seen only once. The source was peripheral blood, collected on day 0 of AZD1222 vaccination. These receptors were obtained from an adult in good health.

The chain joins TRBV4-1 to TRBJ2-1; D is unresolved. Germline V CDR1 and CDR2: MGHRA, YSYEKL. This CDR3 is 17 amino acids long. Trimming left V 2 bases short and J 1 base short, with 15 bases between. CDR3 protein: CASSQPISKGSYNEQFF. The CDR3 DNA is TGCGCCAGCAGCCAACCTATTTCGAAGGGTTCCTACAATGAGCAGTTCTTC.

V gene TRBV5-1 combines with J gene TRBJ2-7; 7 nucleotides agree with TRBD1. Germline V CDR1 and CDR2: SGHRS, YFSETQ. The CDR3 loop spans 15 amino acids. Losses at the gene ends were 4 bases for V and 7 bases for J; bases not matched to a gene: 14. The CDR3 is CASSHRDTSRGEQYF. The CDR3, as DNA: TGCGCCAGCAGCCACCGGGACACCTCCAGGGGGGAGCAGTACTTC. The full variable domain, in which reference TRBV5-1 and TRBJ2-7 provide the parts outside the CDR3, is KAGVTQTPRYLIKTRGQQVTLSCSPISGHRSVSWYQQTPGQGLQFLFEYFSETQRNKGNFPGRFSGRQFSNSRSEMNVSTLELGDSALYLCASSHRDTSRGEQYFGPGTRLTVT.

The J gene is TRBJ1-5, the V gene TRBV25-1; D is perhaps TRBD1 (5 bases). Trimming cost V 3 bases and J 7 bases, with 10 bases left between them. Germline CDR1 MGHDK, CDR2 SYGVNS. The CDR3 has 13 residues. CDR3 protein: CASSENKGQPQHF. Here the CDR3 DNA reads TGTGCCAGCAGTGAGAATAAGGGGCAGCCCCAGCATTTT. The full variable domain, in which reference TRBV25-1 and TRBJ1-5 provide the parts outside the CDR3, is EADIYQTPRYLVIGTGKKITLECSQTMGHDKMYWYQQDPGMELHLIHYSYGVNSTEKGDLSSESTVSRIRTEHFPLTLESARPSHTSQYLCASSENKGQPQHFGDGTRLSIL.

The J gene is TRBJ2-3, the V gene TRBV7-9; possible D gene TRBD2, 5 bases. V dropped 8 bases and J dropped 8 bases, with 23 bases sitting between them. The CDR3 is made up of 15 amino acids. Germline V gene lookup returns CDR1 SEHNR and CDR2 FQNEAQ (reference sequence). This chain's CDR3 is CASATDYSPLGTQYF. The CDR3 region has the DNA TGTGCCAGCGCCACAGACTACTCTCCGTTAGGTACGCAGTATTTT. The full variable domain, completed using reference TRBV7-9 and TRBJ2-3, is DTGVSQNPRHKITKRGQNVTFRCDPISEHNRLYWYRQTLGQGPEFLTYFQNEAQLEKSRLLSDRFSAERPKGSFSTLEIQRTEQGDSAMYLCASATDYSPLGTQYFGPGTRLTVL.

This chain uses TRBV28 with TRBJ1-2; no reliable D call. The CDR3 contains 13 residues. CDR1 is MDHEN and CDR2 is SYDVKM in the germline V gene. Trimming cost V 4 bases and J 6 bases, with 12 bases left between them. CDR3 sequence: CASSSHTENGYTF. CDR3 DNA sequence: TGTGCCAGCAGTTCACACACAGAGAATGGCTACACCTTC.

The chain has TRBV10-2 and TRBJ2-7, with 7 bases identical to TRBD2. Germline V gene lookup returns CDR1 WSHSY and CDR2 SAAADI. This CDR3 has 16 amino acids. Losses at the gene ends were 1 base for V and 0 bases for J; bases not matched to a gene: 6. CDR3: CASSEYGRGVSYEQYF. CDR3 coding DNA: TGCGCCAGCAGTGAGTATGGCCGGGGGGTCTCCTACGAGCAGTACTTC.

This chain's CDR3 is CASSLATGGNYGYTF. CDR3 in DNA: TGTGCCAGCAGTCTCGCGACAGGGGGCAACTATGGCTACACCTTC. V usage is TRBV6-5 and J usage is TRBJ1-2; TRBD1 aligns across 10 bases. Trimming removed 5 bases from V and 2 bases from J; junction bases left unmatched: 5. The CDR3 loop spans 15 amino acids. Per germline, CDR1 MNHEY and CDR2 SVGAGI.

J is TRBJ2-1 and V is TRBV2; TRBD2 matches 13 bases. Germline CDR1 SNHLY, CDR2 FYNNEI. J was trimmed by 9 bases and V by 6 bases; bases with no gene match: 11. The CDR3 extends over 16 amino acids. CDR3 region: CASRQQLAGGSLEQFF. For the CDR3, the DNA is TGTGCCAGCAGACAACAACTAGCGGGGGGGTCTCTTGAGCAGTTCTTC.

About this clone: Additional DNA sequences in this sample encode the identical CDR3. The V call is TRBV6-5, the J call TRBJ1-4; TRBD1 matches at 9 bases. Germline-derived CDR1 and CDR2 are MNHEY and SVGAGI. The CDR3 consists of 14 residues. V shed 5 bases, J shed 3 bases, and the junction held 1 base outside the gene matches. DNA of the CDR3: TGTGCCAGCAGTCGGACAGGGGCTAATGAAAAACTGTTTTTT. Translation: CASSRTGANEKLFF.